The 13 T cell receptor beta chains below were found in one sample sequenced in a study of molecular identifiers for immune sequencing clone quantification (dated by TCRdb to the late 2010s). Library preparation used PCR. The data were produced on an Illumina HiSeq 4000. Starting from the raw public reads, TCRdb applied fastp trimming at Q25, assembled clones with MiXCR and retained in-frame beta chains. Each entry is one CDR3 protein sequence, shown with its most common DNA and genes. For this sample there are about half a million distinct CDR3 sequences; around a fifth appear just once. The ten most abundant clones make up approximately 0.84% of the sample. The source material was naive CD8+ T cells from blood, with Jurkat cell RNA spiked in. This specimen's cell subset or site label, per the study, means: FACS-sorted CD8+CD4-CCR7+CD45RA+ naive T cells. These receptors came from a human donor in good health. Some libraries in this study had Jurkat cell RNA spiked in.

This rearrangement joins TRBV19 to TRBJ2-5; D is unresolved. Trimming stripped 4 bases from V and 5 bases from J, with 20 bases between. CDR3 size: 16 residues. The V gene's germline CDR1 is LNHDA and CDR2 SQIVND (reference sequence). The chain's CDR3 is CASSRRNQLNRETQYF. The CDR3 DNA reads TGTGCCAGTAGTAGACGGAATCAACTCAATAGGGAGACCCAGTACTTC.

Remarks on this clonotype: A much larger clone differs from this one at a single base, so this may be a read error. The genes are TRBV27 and TRBJ1-6; D remains ambiguous. This CDR3 contains 12 residues. Germline-derived CDR1 and CDR2 are MNHEY and SMNVEV (reference sequence). In nucleotides, the CDR3 is TGTGCCAGCAGCCGGCTTAATACACCCCTCCACTTT. Protein: CASSRLNTPLHF.

The chain uses TRBV15 and TRBJ2-7; no definite D call. Per germline, CDR1 LNHNV and CDR2 YYDKDF (reference sequence). CDR3 size: 12 residues. V dropped 8 bases and J dropped 6 bases, with 14 bases sitting between them. Written as DNA, the CDR3 is TGTGCCACCCGTATTAAGGGTGGCGAGCAGTACTTC. Its protein is CATRIKGGEQYF.

The CDR3 sequence is CSVEGVVRQDYGYTF. DNA of the CDR3: TGCAGCGTTGAAGGAGTGGTCCGGCAGGACTATGGCTACACCTTC. This sequence joins TRBV29-1 and TRBJ1-2; no definite D call. Trimming stripped 1 base from V and 3 bases from J, with 15 bases between. Germline V gives CDR1 SQVTM, CDR2 ANQGSEA. The CDR3 covers 15 residues. Looking up the rest from reference TRBV29-1 and TRBJ1-2 gives the full variable domain: SAVISQKPSRDICQRGTSLTIQCQVDSQVTMMFWYRQQPGQSLTLIATANQGSEATYESGFVIDKFPISRPNLTFSTLTVSNMSPEDSSIYLCSVEGVVRQDYGYTFGSGTRLTVV.

The table lists this clonotype with many counts. The chain uses TRBV14 and TRBJ2-7; D possibly corresponds to TRBD1 (5 bases). Germline-derived CDR1 and CDR2 are SGHDN and FVKESK. This CDR3 contains 17 residues. V lost 4 bases to trimming and J lost 7 bases, with 26 bases between them. In nucleotides, the CDR3 is TGTGCCAGCAGCCCCCCGGTAGGGGTCCGGTGGTTGAGGGAGCAGTACTTC. Encoded protein: CASSPPVGVRWLREQYF.

The sample holds a few counts of this clonotype. The chain uses TRBV6-2 or TRBV6-3 and TRBJ2-5, with D uncertain. The V and J ends lost 2 bases and 1 base respectively, with 2 bases between them. From germline, CDR1 is MNHEY and CDR2 SVGEGT. The CDR3 consists of 12 residues. CDR3 DNA: TGTGCCAGCAGTTACGTCCAAGAGACCCAGTACTTC. It yields the protein CASSYVQETQYF.

This clonotype was recorded at least ten times. CDR3 bases: TGTGCCAGCAGTTTAGATAGCCCTAGCACAGATACGCAGTATTTT. Amino acid sequence: CASSLDSPSTDTQYF. The chain carries TRBV6-5 and TRBJ2-3; D gene unclear. CDR3 length: 15 residues. V was clipped by 4 bases and J by 0 bases, with 11 bases between them. Per the germline V gene, CDR1 is MNHEY and CDR2 is SVGAGI.

This clonotype occurred a few times. The V call is TRBV7-3, the J call TRBJ2-1, with TRBD2 as a possible D gene (5 bases). Germline V gene sequence: CDR1 SGHTA, CDR2 FQGTGA. Trimming took off 5 bases at V and 7 bases at J, with 15 bases between the two ends. CDR3 length: 14 residues. The CDR3 bases are TGTGCCAGCAGCCTCGGTGATTCGGGGAATGAGCAGTTCTTC. Its translation is CASSLGDSGNEQFF.

This clonotype was observed a handful of times. CDR3 loop: CSASPLNTEAFF. In nucleotides, the CDR3 is TGCAGTGCTAGTCCCCTGAACACTGAAGCTTTCTTT. The genes are TRBV20-1 and TRBJ1-1; D not resolved. The germline V gene encodes CDR1 DFQATT and CDR2 SNEGSKA (reference sequence). CDR3 length: 12 amino acids. V lost 3 bases and J lost 0, with 5 bases in between.

This clonotype has at least ten counts. The gene calls are TRBV30 and TRBJ2-1, with 9 nucleotides matching TRBD1. V was pared by 1 base and J by 5 bases, with 3 bases of the junction left unmatched. Per germline, CDR1 GTSNPN and CDR2 SVGIG (reference sequence). The CDR3 totals 14 residues. CDR3 region: CAWSGGTGHNEQFF. CDR3 in DNA: TGTGCCTGGAGTGGGGGGACAGGGCACAATGAGCAGTTCTTC.

This clonotype was detected many times. The chain recombines TRBV27 with TRBJ2-7, with TRBD2 as a possible D gene (6 bases). Germline V gene data show CDR1 as MNHEY and CDR2 as SMNVEV (reference sequence). This CDR3 region has 13 residues. The V gene lost 6 bases and the J gene lost 2 bases, with 11 bases spanning the gap. CDR3 sequence reads: CASSHGGTYEQYF. CDR3 in DNA: TGTGCCAGCAGCCACGGGGGTACCTACGAGCAGTACTTC.

This chain connects TRBV20-1 to TRBJ2-1; TRBD2 agrees at 8 bases. The CDR3 sequence is 14 residues long. In germline, CDR1 is DFQATT, CDR2 SNEGSKA (reference sequence). Trimming took 5 bases from V and 0 from J; bases not matched to a gene: 3. Written as DNA, the CDR3 is TGCAGTGCTCAACTAGCGGCCTCCTACAATGAGCAGTTCTTC. Amino acids: CSAQLAASYNEQFF.

In this sample, this clonotype turned up a few times. The chain recombines TRBV6-2 or TRBV6-3 with TRBJ2-5; D might be TRBD2 (6 bases). CDR1 is MNHEY and CDR2 is SVGEGT in the germline V gene. The CDR3 length is 16 residues. Trimming stripped 2 bases from V and 2 bases from J, with 15 bases between. The CDR3 DNA sequence: TGTGCCAGCAGTTACGGGGGAGACGGACTACAAGAGACCCAGTACTTC. It is translated as CASSYGGDGLQETQYF.